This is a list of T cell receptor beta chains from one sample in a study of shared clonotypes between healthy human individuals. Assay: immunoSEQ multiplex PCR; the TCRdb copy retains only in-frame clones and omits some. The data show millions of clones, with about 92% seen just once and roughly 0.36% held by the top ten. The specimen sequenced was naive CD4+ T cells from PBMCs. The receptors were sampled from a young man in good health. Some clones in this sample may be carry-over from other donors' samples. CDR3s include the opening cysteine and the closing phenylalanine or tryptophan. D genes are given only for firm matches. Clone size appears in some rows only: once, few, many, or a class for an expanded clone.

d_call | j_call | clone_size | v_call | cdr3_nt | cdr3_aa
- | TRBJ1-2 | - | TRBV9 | TGTGCCAGCAGCGTAGGAGGGGGAATGGATGGCTACACCTTC | CASSVGGGMDGYTF
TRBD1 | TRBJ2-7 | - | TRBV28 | TGTGCCAGCACCCCCTGGACAGGGGGGGCCTACGAGCAGTACTTC | CASTPWTGGAYEQYF
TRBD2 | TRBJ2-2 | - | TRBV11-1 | TGTGCCAGCAGCATAACCGGTGGGACTAGGGTTTCCGGGGAGCTGTTTTTT | CASSITGGTRVSGELFF
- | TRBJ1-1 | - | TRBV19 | TGTGCCAGTAGTATAGGGGGGAAGAACACTGAAGCTTTCTTT | CASSIGGKNTEAFF
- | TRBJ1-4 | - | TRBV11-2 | TGTGCCAGCAGCTTAGGCACATGGGAAAAACTGTTTTTT | CASSLGTWEKLFF
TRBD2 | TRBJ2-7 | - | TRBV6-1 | TGTGCCAGCAGGAAGGAATCTAGCGGGGCCTACGAGCAGTACTTC | CASRKESSGAYEQYF
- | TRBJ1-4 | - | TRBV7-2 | TGTGCCAGCAGCCCGATGACCGATGAAAAACTGTTTTTT | CASSPMTDEKLFF
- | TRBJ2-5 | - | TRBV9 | TGTGCCAGCAGCTCCAGGGAAGTGGGGTTACGGAGAACAGAGACCCAGTACTTC | CASSSREVGLRRTETQYF
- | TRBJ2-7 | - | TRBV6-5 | TGTGCCAGCAGTTCTGCCCGAACCTACGAGCAGTACTTC | CASSSARTYEQYF
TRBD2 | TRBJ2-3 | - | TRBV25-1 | TGTGCCAGCAGTGGGTTAGCGGGATATCGCACAGATACGCAGTATTTT | CASSGLAGYRTDTQYF
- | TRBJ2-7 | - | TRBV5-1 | TGCGCCAGCAGCTTGTCGGCAGGGAACTACGAGCAGTACTTC | CASSLSAGNYEQYF
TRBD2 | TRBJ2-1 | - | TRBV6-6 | TGTGCCAGCACTCTCCGCGGGGGGACCTACAATGAGCAGTTCTTC | CASTLRGGTYNEQFF
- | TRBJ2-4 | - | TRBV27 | TGTGCCAGCTCCTCCCGTCCGGGGGCGAACATTCAGTACTTC | CASSSRPGANIQYF
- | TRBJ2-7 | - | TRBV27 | TGTGCCAGCAGTTTATCGATTGGGGCGGTCGGGGAGCAGTACTTC | CASSLSIGAVGEQYF
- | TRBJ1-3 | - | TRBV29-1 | TGCAGCGCCTCTAGGGGGTCAGGCTACTTGCTCGATGGAAACACCATATATTTT | CSASRGSGYLLDGNTIYF
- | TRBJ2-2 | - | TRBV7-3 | TGTGCCAGCAGCTCGGACTACTCCGGGGAGCTGTTTTTT | CASSSDYSGELFF
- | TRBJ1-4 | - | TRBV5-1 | TGCGCCAGCAGCTTGGTGGGGAACGGTGAAAAACTGTTTTTT | CASSLVGNGEKLFF
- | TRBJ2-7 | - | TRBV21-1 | TGTGCCAGCAAGAGACAGGGACTATCCTCCTACGAGCAGTACTTC | CASKRQGLSSYEQYF
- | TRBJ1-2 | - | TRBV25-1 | TGTGCCAGCAGTGAATTCGGGCGGCCAGCTAACTATGGCTACACCTTC | CASSEFGRPANYGYTF
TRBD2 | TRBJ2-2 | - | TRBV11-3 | TGTGCCAGCAGCTTACTAGGGACTAGCGGGAGGGCCGGGGAGCTGTTTTTT | CASSLLGTSGRAGELFF
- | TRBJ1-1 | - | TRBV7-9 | TGTGCCAGCAGCTTAGACAGGCTATCTAACACTGAAGCTTTCTTT | CASSLDRLSNTEAFF
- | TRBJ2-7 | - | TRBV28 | TGTGCCAGCAGTTTAGAACAGGTTCGGGCGGGCGAGCAGTACTTC | CASSLEQVRAGEQYF
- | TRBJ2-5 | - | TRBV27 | TGTGCCAGCAGCCTAGGGAGATTCCAAGAGACCCAGTACTTC | CASSLGRFQETQYF
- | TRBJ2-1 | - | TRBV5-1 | TGCGCCAGCAGCAAATCGGGACTGCGGGACGGGAACAATGAGCAGTTCTTC | CASSKSGLRDGNNEQFF
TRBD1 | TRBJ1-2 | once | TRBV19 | TGTGCCAGTAGTACGGACAGGGCTGGCTACACCTTC | CASSTDRAGYTF
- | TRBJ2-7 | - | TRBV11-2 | TGTGCCAGCAGCATTACAGGACCAGGCTACGAGCAGTACTTC | CASSITGPGYEQYF
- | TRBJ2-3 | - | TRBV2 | TGTGCCAGCAACCGGGGGTCTGGCGATACGCAGTATTTT | CASNRGSGDTQYF
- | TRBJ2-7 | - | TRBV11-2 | TGTGCCAGCAGCTTCGTCCGGGGCAGGGGCCCCTACGAGCAGTACTTC | CASSFVRGRGPYEQYF
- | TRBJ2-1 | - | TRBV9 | TGTGCCAGCAGCGTAGCCCGGGAGACCTGCAATGAGCAGTTCTTC | CASSVARETCNEQFF
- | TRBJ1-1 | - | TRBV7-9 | TGTGCCAGCAGCTTAACCGCGGGGGCTTTCTTT | CASSLTAGAFF
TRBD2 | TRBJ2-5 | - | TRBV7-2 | TGTGCCAGCAGCTCAGGACTAGCGGGAGAGACCCAGTACTTC | CASSSGLAGETQYF
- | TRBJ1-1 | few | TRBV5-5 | TGTGCCAGTATTTCCCAATTGAACACTGAAGCTTTCTTT | CASISQLNTEAFF
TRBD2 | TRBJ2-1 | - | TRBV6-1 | TGTGCCAGCACCTCCCGAACTAGCGGGAATGAGCAGTTCTTC | CASTSRTSGNEQFF
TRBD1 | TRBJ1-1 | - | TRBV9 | TGTGCCAGCAGCGTGGATTCCGGGACAGGAAACTTGAACACTGAAGCTTTCTTT | CASSVDSGTGNLNTEAFF
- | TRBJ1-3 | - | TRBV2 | TGTGCCAGCAGTGAGACCGCGAGCTCTGGAAACACCATATATTTT | CASSETASSGNTIYF
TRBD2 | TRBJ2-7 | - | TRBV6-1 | TGTGCCAGCAGTGACCTCATGAGCGGGAGGCCGGCCTACGAGCAGTACTTC | CASSDLMSGRPAYEQYF
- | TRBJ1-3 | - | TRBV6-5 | TGTGCCAGCACCTTGGACCGGTTTGGAGGAAACACCATATATTTT | CASTLDRFGGNTIYF
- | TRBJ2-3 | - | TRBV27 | TGTGCCAGCCGTCCCTGGGGCACAGATACGCAGTATTTT | CASRPWGTDTQYF
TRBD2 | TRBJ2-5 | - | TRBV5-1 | TGCGCCAGCAGCCGGGGGACTAGCGGCAACCAAGAGACCCAGTACTTC | CASSRGTSGNQETQYF
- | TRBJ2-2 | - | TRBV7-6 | TGTGCCACAGGATGGGGGGGCCCCTACACCGGGGAGCTGTTTTTT | CATGWGGPYTGELFF
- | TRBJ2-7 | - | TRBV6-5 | TGTGCCAGCAGGGCAGGGTTTAAGCAGTACTTC | CASRAGFKQYF
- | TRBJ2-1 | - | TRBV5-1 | TGCGCCAGCAGCCAGGGATCGACGGGAAATGAGCAGTTCTTC | CASSQGSTGNEQFF
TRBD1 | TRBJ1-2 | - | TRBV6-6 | TGTGCCAGTGACCAGGGGGTCGGGGGCTACACCTTC | CASDQGVGGYTF
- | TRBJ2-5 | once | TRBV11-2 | TGTGCCAGCAGCTTCCAGGACAGTCGTGAGACCCAGTACTTC | CASSFQDSRETQYF